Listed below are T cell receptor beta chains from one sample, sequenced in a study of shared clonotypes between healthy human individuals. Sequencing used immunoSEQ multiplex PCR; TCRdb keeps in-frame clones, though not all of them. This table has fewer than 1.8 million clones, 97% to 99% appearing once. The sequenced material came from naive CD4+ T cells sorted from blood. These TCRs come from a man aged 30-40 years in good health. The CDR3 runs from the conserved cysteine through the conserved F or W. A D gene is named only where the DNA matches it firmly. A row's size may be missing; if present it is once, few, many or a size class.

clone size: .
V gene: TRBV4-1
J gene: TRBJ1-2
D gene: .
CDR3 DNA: TGCGCCAGCAGCCAGGCCGGGACTGCTAACTATGGCTACACCTTC
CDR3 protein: CASSQAGTANYGYTF

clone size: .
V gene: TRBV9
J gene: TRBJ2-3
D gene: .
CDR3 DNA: TGTGCCAGCAGCGTAGTGGGCGGAGCAGATACGCAGTATTTT
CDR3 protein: CASSVVGGADTQYF

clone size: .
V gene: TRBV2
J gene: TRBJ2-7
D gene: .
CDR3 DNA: TGTGCCAGCAGTGAAGGGTTCAGCCGGGCCTCCAGCTACGAGCAGTACTTC
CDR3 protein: CASSEGFSRASSYEQYF

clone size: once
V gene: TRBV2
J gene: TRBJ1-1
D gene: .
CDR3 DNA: TGTGCCAGCAGTCGTCTGAACACTGAAGCTTTCTTT
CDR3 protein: CASSRLNTEAFF

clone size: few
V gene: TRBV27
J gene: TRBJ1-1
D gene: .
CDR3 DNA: TGTGCCAGCAGTTTAAGGGAGAACACTGAAGCTTTCTTT
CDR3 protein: CASSLRENTEAFF

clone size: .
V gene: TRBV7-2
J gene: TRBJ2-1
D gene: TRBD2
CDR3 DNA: TGTGCCAGCAGCCACCGTGGACTAGCGGCGTACAATGAGCAGTTCTTC
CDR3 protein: CASSHRGLAAYNEQFF

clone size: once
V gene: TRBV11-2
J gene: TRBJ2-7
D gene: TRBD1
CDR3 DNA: TGTGCCAGCAGACGGACAGGGGGCTTTTGGGACGAGCAGTACTTC
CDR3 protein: CASRRTGGFWDEQYF

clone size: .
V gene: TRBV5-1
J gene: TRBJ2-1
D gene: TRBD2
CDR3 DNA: TGCGCCAGCAGCTTGCAGGTCGGCGCGGGAGATCTGTTCTTC
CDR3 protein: CASSLQVGAGDLFF

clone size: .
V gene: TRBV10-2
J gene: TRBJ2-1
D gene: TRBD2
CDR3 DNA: TGCGCCAGCAGCGTCCCAAATAGCGGGATCTACAATGAGCAGTTCTTC
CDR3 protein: CASSVPNSGIYNEQFF

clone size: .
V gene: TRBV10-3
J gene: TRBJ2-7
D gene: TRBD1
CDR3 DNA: TGTGCCATCAGTGAGTTTGGGACAGGGGGCGAGCAGTACTTC
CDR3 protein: CAISEFGTGGEQYF

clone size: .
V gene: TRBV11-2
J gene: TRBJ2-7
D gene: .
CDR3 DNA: TGTGCCAGCAGCCTTGGACATTTTTACGAGCAGTACTTC
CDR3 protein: CASSLGHFYEQYF

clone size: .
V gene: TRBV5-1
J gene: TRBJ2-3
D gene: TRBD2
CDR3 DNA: TGCGCCAGCAGCTTGCTTCGGGAGGCCCAAAGCACAGATACGCAGTATTTT
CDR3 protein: CASSLLREAQSTDTQYF

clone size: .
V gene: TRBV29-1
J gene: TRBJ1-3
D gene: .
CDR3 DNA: TGCAGCGTTGCGGACAGCTCTGGAAACACCATATATTTT
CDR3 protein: CSVADSSGNTIYF

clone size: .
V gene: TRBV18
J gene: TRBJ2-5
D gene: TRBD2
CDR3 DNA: TGTGCCAGCTCACCTTTGACAAGCGGGAGGGCCTCTCAAGAGACCCAGTACTTC
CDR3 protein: CASSPLTSGRASQETQYF

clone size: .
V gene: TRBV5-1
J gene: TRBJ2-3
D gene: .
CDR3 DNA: TGCGCCAGCAGGACAGGACACGACACAGATACGCAGTATTTT
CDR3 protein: CASRTGHDTDTQYF

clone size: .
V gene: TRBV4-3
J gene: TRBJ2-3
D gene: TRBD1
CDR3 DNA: TGCGCCAGCAGCCAACTGACAGGGCTTGGGGCAGATACGCAGTATTTT
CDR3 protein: CASSQLTGLGADTQYF

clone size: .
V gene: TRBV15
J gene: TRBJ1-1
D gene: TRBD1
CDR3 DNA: TGTGCCACCAGCGGCAGGGGGCCGGACACTGAAGCTTTCTTT
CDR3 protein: CATSGRGPDTEAFF

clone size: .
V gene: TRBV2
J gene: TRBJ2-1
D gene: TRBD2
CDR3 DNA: TGTGCCAGCACGGCGGGGGTCTCCTACAATGAGCAGTTCTTC
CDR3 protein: CASTAGVSYNEQFF

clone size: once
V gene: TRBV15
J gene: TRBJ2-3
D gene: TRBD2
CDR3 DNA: TGTGCCACCAGCATTGTAGCGGGAGATACGCAGTATTTT
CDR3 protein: CATSIVAGDTQYF

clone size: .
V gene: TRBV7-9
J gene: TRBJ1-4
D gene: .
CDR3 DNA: TGTGCCAGCAGAATGCAGGGTGGTGAAAAACTGTTTTTT
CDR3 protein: CASRMQGGEKLFF

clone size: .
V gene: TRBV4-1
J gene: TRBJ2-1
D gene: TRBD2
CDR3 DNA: TGCGCCAGCAGCCAAGAACTAGCGGGAGGATTGGATGAGCAGTTCTTC
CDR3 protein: CASSQELAGGLDEQFF

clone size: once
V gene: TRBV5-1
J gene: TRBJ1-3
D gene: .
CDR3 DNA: TGCGCCAGCAGCCCAAACAGTTTAGGGACCTCTGGAAACACCATATATTTT
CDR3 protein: CASSPNSLGTSGNTIYF

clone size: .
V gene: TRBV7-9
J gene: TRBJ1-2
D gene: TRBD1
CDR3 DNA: TGTGCCAGCAGCTTAGGGACAGGGGGCGCGGGCTATGGCTACACCTTC
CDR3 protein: CASSLGTGGAGYGYTF

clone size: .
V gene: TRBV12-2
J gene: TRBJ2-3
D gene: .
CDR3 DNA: TGTGCAAGTCGCCCTAAGGTGACAGGGGCAGCCGGGGTAGGGCAGTATTTT
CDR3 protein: CASRPKVTGAAGVGQYF

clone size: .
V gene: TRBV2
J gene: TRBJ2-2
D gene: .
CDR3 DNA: TGTGCCAGCAGTGAAGATGTCGGGGAGCTGTTTTTT
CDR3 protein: CASSEDVGELFF

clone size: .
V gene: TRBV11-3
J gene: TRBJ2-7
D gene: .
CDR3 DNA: TGTGCCAGCAGCTCGTTAGTCCTTTATCTTCATCACGCCTACGAGCAGTACTTC
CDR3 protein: CASSSLVLYLHHAYEQYF

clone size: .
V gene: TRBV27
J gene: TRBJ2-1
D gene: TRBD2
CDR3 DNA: TGTGCCAGCAGTCTAGTAGCGGGAGTCTCCCACAATGAGCAGTTCTTC
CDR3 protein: CASSLVAGVSHNEQFF

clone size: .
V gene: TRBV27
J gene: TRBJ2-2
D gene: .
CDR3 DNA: TGTGCCAGCAGTCCACAGGGTCTGGGGGAGCTGTTTTTT
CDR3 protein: CASSPQGLGELFF

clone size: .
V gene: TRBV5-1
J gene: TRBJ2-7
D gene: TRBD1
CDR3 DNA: TGCGCCAGCAGCCAAGACAGGGGGCTCTACGAGCAGTACTTC
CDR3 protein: CASSQDRGLYEQYF

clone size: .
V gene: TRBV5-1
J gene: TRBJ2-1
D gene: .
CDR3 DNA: TGCGCCAGCAGCCCTCAGGGGAATGAGCAGTTCTTC
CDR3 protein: CASSPQGNEQFF

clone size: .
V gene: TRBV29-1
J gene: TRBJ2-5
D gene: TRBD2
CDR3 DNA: TGCAGCGTTAGGGGACTAGCGGGGGGTAATCAAGAGACCCAGTACTTC
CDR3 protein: CSVRGLAGGNQETQYF

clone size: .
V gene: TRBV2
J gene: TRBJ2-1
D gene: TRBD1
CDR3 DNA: TGTGCCAGCAGTCGACAGGGGGCCGAGTACAATGAGCAGTTCTTC
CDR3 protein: CASSRQGAEYNEQFF

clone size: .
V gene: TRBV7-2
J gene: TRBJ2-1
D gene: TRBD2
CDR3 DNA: TGTGCCAGCAGCTTCTCAGCGGGGGTTTACAATGAGCAGTTCTTC
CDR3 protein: CASSFSAGVYNEQFF

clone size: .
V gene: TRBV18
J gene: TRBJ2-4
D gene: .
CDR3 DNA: TGTGCCAGCTCCCCCAGGCGCGGGACGTCTACTGACATTCAGTACTTC
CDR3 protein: CASSPRRGTSTDIQYF

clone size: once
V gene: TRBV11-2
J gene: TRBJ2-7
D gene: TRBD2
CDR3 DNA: TGTGCCAGCAGCTTAGTAGGGAGGGGCAGGGCTTACGAGCAGTACTTC
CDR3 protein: CASSLVGRGRAYEQYF

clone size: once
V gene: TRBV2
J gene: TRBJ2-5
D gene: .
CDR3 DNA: TGTGCCAGCTTGCCTCAGGGAGAGACCCAGTACTTC
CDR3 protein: CASLPQGETQYF

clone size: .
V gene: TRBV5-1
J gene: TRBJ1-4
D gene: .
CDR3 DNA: TGCGCCAGCAGCTTATTCGGACAGACGAATGAAAAACTGTTTTTT
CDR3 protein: CASSLFGQTNEKLFF

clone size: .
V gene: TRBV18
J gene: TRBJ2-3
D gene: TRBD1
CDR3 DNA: TGTGCCAGCTCACCGCTGACAGGGACAAACACAGATACGCAGTATTTT
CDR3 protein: CASSPLTGTNTDTQYF

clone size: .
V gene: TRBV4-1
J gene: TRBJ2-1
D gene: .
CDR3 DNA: TGCGCCAGCAGCCAAGTTTCAAGGCGTGAGCAGTTCTTC
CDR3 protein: CASSQVSRREQFF

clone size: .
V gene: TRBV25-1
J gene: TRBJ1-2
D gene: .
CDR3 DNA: TGTGCCAGCAGGGGGGATACAATCTATGGCTACACCTTC
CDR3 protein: CASRGDTIYGYTF

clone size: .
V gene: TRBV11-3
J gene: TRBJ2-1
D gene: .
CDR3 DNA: TGTGCCAGCAGCTTGAGACCTCTTTCCCATGAGCAGTTCTTC
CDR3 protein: CASSLRPLSHEQFF

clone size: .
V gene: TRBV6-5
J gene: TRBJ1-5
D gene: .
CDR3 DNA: TGTGCCAGCAGTTACTCAGGAGACGATAATCAGCCCCAGCATTTT
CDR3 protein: CASSYSGDDNQPQHF

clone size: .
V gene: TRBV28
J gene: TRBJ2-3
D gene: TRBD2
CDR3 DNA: TGTGCCATCCTAGCGGGAAGGAGGACAGATACGCAGTATTTT
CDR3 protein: CAILAGRRTDTQYF

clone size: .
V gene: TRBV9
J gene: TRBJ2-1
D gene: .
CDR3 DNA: TGTGCCAGCAGCCCTCCGGGACGGCCCTCCTACAATGAGCAGTTCTTC
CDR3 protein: CASSPPGRPSYNEQFF

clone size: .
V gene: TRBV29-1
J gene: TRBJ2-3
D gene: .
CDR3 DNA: TGCAGCGCCGGAACAGATACGCAGTATTTT
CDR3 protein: CSAGTDTQYF

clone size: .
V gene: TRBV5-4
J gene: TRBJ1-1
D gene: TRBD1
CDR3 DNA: TGTGCCAGCAGCCCGGACAGGGTGACTGAAGCTTTCTTT
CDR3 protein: CASSPDRVTEAFF

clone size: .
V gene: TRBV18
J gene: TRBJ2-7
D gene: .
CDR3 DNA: TGTGCCAGCTCACCACCTAGCAAGGTCCACGAGCAGTACTTC
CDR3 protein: CASSPPSKVHEQYF

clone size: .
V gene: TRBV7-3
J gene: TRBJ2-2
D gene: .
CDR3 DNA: TGTGCCAGCAGCTTCGTCACCGGGGAGCTGTTTTTT
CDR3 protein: CASSFVTGELFF

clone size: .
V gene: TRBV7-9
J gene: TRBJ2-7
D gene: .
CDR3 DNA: TGTGCCAGCAGCTCTGACTGGCCCCGGAACGAGCAGTACTTC
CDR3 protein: CASSSDWPRNEQYF

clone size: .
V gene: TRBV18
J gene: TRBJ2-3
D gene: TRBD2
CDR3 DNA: TGTGCCAGCTCACCACTAGCGGGAGAATCCACAGATACGCAGTATTTT
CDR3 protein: CASSPLAGESTDTQYF